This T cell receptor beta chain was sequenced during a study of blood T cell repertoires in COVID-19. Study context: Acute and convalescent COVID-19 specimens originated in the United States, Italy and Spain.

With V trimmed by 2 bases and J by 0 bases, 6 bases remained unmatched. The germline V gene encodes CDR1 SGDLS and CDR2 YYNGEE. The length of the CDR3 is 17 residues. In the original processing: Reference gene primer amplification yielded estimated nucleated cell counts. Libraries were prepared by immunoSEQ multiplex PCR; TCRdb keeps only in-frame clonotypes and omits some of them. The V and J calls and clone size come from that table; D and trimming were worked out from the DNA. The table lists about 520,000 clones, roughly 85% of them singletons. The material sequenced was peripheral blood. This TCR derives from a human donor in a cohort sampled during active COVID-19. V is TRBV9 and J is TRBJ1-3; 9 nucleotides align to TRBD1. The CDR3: CASSVGTGLTSGNTIYF. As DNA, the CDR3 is TGTGCCAGCAGCGTTGGGACAGGGCTCACCTCTGGAAACACCATATATTTT.